Presented here are 21 T cell receptor beta chains from one specimen sequenced in a study of siplizumab effects on memory and regulatory T cells. These receptors' targets are unknown. The mixed lymphocyte reaction cells were held in coculture (37°C) for more than 5 days. TCRdb's copy holds only in-frame clones and misses some; the assay was immunoSEQ multiplex PCR. Of 11,000 to 15,000 clones in the sample, approximately 49% were seen once. Input material: CFSE-low (dividing) CD4+ T cells sorted from an allogeneic mixed lymphocyte reaction. The receptors here all came from a human donor in good health; the cells came from an allogeneic mixed lymphocyte reaction.

The chain combines TRBV30 with TRBJ2-5; D ambiguous. The V gene lost 3 bases and the J gene lost 9 bases, with 11 bases spanning the gap. Germline V gene lookup returns CDR1 GTSNPN and CDR2 SVGIG (reference sequence). This CDR3 has 11 residues. The CDR3 DNA reads TGTGCCTGGAGCGGTCCATTGGCCCAGTACTTC. It encodes CAWSGPLAQYF.

This clone has only a few counts. V and J are TRBV6-5 and TRBJ1-1; 8 nucleotides match TRBD1. CDR3 length: 14 residues. Per germline, CDR1 MNHEY and CDR2 SVGAGI. V was clipped by 7 bases and J by 3 bases; unmatched bases: 7. This chain's CDR3 is CASTSGGADTEAFF. CDR3 DNA sequence: TGTGCCAGCACCTCAGGGGGCGCGGACACTGAAGCTTTCTTT.

By sample fraction, this clone is medium-sized (0.01 to 0.1%). The rearrangement joins TRBV6-5 to TRBJ2-7, with TRBD2 matching over 7 bases. V lost 7 bases to trimming and J lost 5 bases; unmatched junction nucleotides: 2. The germline gives CDR1 MNHEY, CDR2 SVGAGI. This CDR3 has 11 residues. The CDR3 sequence is CASKAGHEQYF. CDR3 in DNA: TGTGCCAGCAAAGCGGGACACGAGCAGTACTTC.

This clone was detected once. The chain is built from TRBV2 and TRBJ1-5, with D unresolved. CDR3 length: 13 amino acids. The germline V gene encodes CDR1 SNHLY and CDR2 FYNNEI. V lost 7 bases, J lost 2 bases, and 9 bases lay in between. The CDR3 DNA sequence: TGTGCCAGCAACGGCGATGGCAATCAGCCCCAGCATTTT. Its translation: CASNGDGNQPQHF.

CDR3 region: CAWIGRRGYNYGYTF. CDR3 coding DNA: TGTGCCTGGATTGGGAGGAGGGGCTATAACTATGGCTACACCTTC. The chain carries TRBV30 and TRBJ1-2, with D tentatively TRBD1 (5 bases). In germline, CDR1 is GTSNPN, CDR2 SVGIG (reference sequence). The CDR3 has 15 amino acids. The V and J ends lost 4 bases and 1 base respectively, with 16 bases between them.

This clone came up a few times. The V call is TRBV5-1, the J call TRBJ1-5, with 8 bases lining up with TRBD1. The CDR3 totals 13 residues. The J segment lost 6 bases and the V segment lost 4 bases, leaving 3 bases of the junction unmatched. From germline, CDR1 is SGHRS and CDR2 YFSETQ. The CDR3 is CASSPQGAQPQHF. The CDR3 nucleotides are TGCGCCAGCAGCCCCCAGGGGGCTCAGCCCCAGCATTTT.

This clone was picked up a small number of times. V gene TRBV12-2 combines with J gene TRBJ1-2; the table names TRBD1, a call not compared with the DNA. TRBV12-2 is a pseudogene locus. The CDR3 extends over 14 amino acids. The CDR3 loop reads CASRCPGTGEGNTF. CDR3 bases: TGTGCAAGTCGCTGCCCCGGGACAGGGGAGGGGAACACCTTC.

As concerns this clone: A much larger clone differs from this one at a single base, so this may be a read error. This chain joins TRBV7-3 and TRBJ2-3; D remains unclear. Germline-derived CDR1 and CDR2 are SGHTA and FQGTGA. The V and J ends lost 5 bases and 0 bases respectively, with 12 bases between them. The length of the CDR3 is 15 residues. This CDR3 is CASSPLSQSTDTQYF. The CDR3 region has the DNA TGTGCCAGCAGCCCATTGAGCCAGAGCACAGATACGCAGTATTTT.

The chain links TRBV19 to TRBJ1-5, with D possibly being TRBD1 (6 bases). Trimming took 7 bases from V and 0 from J, leaving 13 bases between them. Germline CDR1 reads LNHDA; CDR2 reads SQIVND (reference sequence). The CDR3 extends over 15 amino acids. CDR3 in DNA: TGTGCCAGTACTGACAGGACTATTAGCAATCAGCCCCAGCATTTT. Amino acid sequence: CASTDRTISNQPQHF.

The chain joins TRBV18 to TRBJ1-1; 8 bases map to TRBD1. Germline CDR1 is KGHSH and CDR2 is LQKENI. This CDR3 has 13 amino acids. V was clipped by 8 bases and J by 3 bases; unmatched bases: 5. CDR3 in DNA: TGTGCCAGCACCCGGGACAGGCACACTGAAGCTTTCTTT. Its protein is CASTRDRHTEAFF. Supplemented by reference TRBV18 and TRBJ1-1, the full variable domain reads NAGVMQNPRHLVRRRGQEARLRCSPMKGHSHVYWYRQLPEEGLKFMVYLQKENIIDESGMPKERFSAEFPKEGPSILRIQQVVRGDSAAYFCASTRDRHTEAFFGQGTRLTVV.

V gene TRBV14 combines with J gene TRBJ1-5; TRBD1 is a possible D gene (6 bases). Germline CDR1 SGHDN, CDR2 FVKESK. The CDR3 covers 15 residues. Trimming removed 5 bases from V and 1 base from J, with 12 bases in between. This chain's CDR3 is CASSMGALSNQPQHF. CDR3 nucleotides: TGTGCCAGCAGCATGGGGGCATTGAGCAATCAGCCCCAGCATTTT.

V usage is TRBV18 and J usage is TRBJ2-7; TRBD1 matches 7 bases. The CDR3 runs to 14 residues. V gave up 1 base and J gave up 6 bases; unmatched junction bases: 6. Per germline, CDR1 KGHSH and CDR2 LQKENI. CDR3 nucleotide sequence: TGTGCCAGCTCACCACAGGGGGCGTTTTCCGAGCAGTACTTC. The encoded protein is CASSPQGAFSEQYF.

V is TRBV7-9 and J is TRBJ2-7; the D gene is possibly TRBD1 (8 bases). Per the germline V gene, CDR1 is SEHNR and CDR2 is FQNEAQ (reference sequence). The V and J ends lost 5 bases and 3 bases respectively, with 17 bases between them. The CDR3 is made up of 15 amino acids. DNA of the CDR3: TGTGCCAGCAGCCCCGGACAGGGAGGGATCTACGAGCAGTACTTC. Amino acid sequence: CASSPGQGGIYEQYF. The variable domain in full, with the rest retrieved from reference TRBV7-9 and TRBJ2-7, is DTGVSQNPRHKITKRGQNVTFRCDPISEHNRLYWYRQTLGQGPEFLTYFQNEAQLEKSRLLSDRFSAERPKGSFSTLEIQRTEQGDSAMYLCASSPGQGGIYEQYFGPGTRLTVT.

This clone is judged medium-sized. The chain carries TRBV30 and TRBJ1-5; no clear D gene. CDR3 length equals 13 residues. Germline CDR1 reads GTSNPN; CDR2 reads SVGIG (reference sequence). Trimming removed 2 bases at V and 2 bases at J, with 7 bases between. The chain's CDR3 is CAWSIRGNQPQHF. The CDR3, as DNA: TGTGCCTGGAGTATAAGGGGCAATCAGCCCCAGCATTTT. The whole variable domain, filled in from reference TRBV30 and TRBJ1-5, reads SQTIHQWPATLVQPVGSPLSLECTVEGTSNPNLYWYRQAAGRGLQLLFYSVGIGQISSEVPQNLSASRPQDRQFILSSKKLLLSDSGFYLCAWSIRGNQPQHFGDGTRLSIL.

This clone has just a few counts. The chain uses TRBV6-5 and TRBJ2-6; D call uncertain. V lost 4 bases, J lost 2 bases, and 6 bases lay in between. This CDR3 is built from 14 residues. The germline CDR1 and CDR2 sequences are MNHEY and SVGAGI. The CDR3: CASSLLAGANVLTF. Written as DNA, the CDR3 is TGTGCCAGCAGTTTGCTCGCTGGGGCCAACGTCCTGACTTTC.

A note on this clone: Other DNA sequences in this specimen translate into the identical CDR3. The chain is built from TRBV5-1 and TRBJ2-5, with 9 bases matching TRBD2. Germline-derived CDR1 and CDR2 are SGHRS and YFSETQ. J gave up 2 bases and V 1 base, and 6 bases lay outside the gene matches. The CDR3 covers 16 residues. The CDR3 coding sequence is TGCGCCAGCAGCTTGTTTGGGCGGGGGGGACAAGAGACCCAGTACTTC. This sequence encodes CASSLFGRGGQETQYF.

The chain joins TRBV18 to TRBJ1-6; 7 bases line up with TRBD1. The germline V gene has CDR1 KGHSH and CDR2 LQKENI. This CDR3 has 14 amino acids. Unmatched junction bases numbered 4, after V lost 1 base and J lost 10 bases. The CDR3 here is CASSPQGTDSPLHF. As DNA, the CDR3 is TGTGCCAGCTCACCACAGGGGACAGACTCACCCCTCCACTTT.

This clone was seen just once. This chain uses TRBV6-6 with TRBJ2-5; D possibly corresponds to TRBD2 (5 bases). The V end was cut by 0 bases, the J end by 4 bases, with 9 bases between. Germline CDR1 and CDR2: MNHNY and SVGAGI (reference sequence). The CDR3 contains 14 residues. The CDR3: CASSYSEVLETQYF. CDR3 sequence (DNA): TGTGCCAGCAGTTACTCGGAGGTGCTAGAGACCCAGTACTTC.

The V and J genes are TRBV5-1 and TRBJ1-2, with D hard to call. The ends were cut back, 3 bases at V and 3 bases at J, with 9 bases in the middle. The CDR3 extends over 13 amino acids. Germline CDR1 reads SGHRS; CDR2 reads YFSETQ. CDR3 in DNA: TGCGCCAGCAGCTCCTTAACCTACTATGGCTACACCTTC. Its translation is CASSSLTYYGYTF.

J is TRBJ2-7 and V is TRBV19; 9 bases fit TRBD2. Germline V gives CDR1 LNHDA, CDR2 SQIVND (reference sequence). CDR3 length equals 15 residues. With 6 bases clipped from V and 0 bases from J, the junction kept 6 bases outside the gene matches. CDR3 protein: CASSPSGEPSYEQYF. In DNA, the CDR3 is TGTGCCAGTAGCCCTAGCGGGGAGCCCTCCTACGAGCAGTACTTC.

This clone has just a few counts. The rearrangement links TRBV5-1 to TRBJ1-2, with 9 bases that match TRBD1. V was clipped by 3 bases and J by 8 bases; unmatched bases: 14. The CDR3 is made up of 16 amino acids. Germline CDR1 reads SGHRS; CDR2 reads YFSETQ. CDR3 DNA sequence: TGCGCCAGCAGCTCGCAGGGCCTAACAGGGGGCGGCGGCTACACCTTC. Translating gives CASSSQGLTGGGGYTF.